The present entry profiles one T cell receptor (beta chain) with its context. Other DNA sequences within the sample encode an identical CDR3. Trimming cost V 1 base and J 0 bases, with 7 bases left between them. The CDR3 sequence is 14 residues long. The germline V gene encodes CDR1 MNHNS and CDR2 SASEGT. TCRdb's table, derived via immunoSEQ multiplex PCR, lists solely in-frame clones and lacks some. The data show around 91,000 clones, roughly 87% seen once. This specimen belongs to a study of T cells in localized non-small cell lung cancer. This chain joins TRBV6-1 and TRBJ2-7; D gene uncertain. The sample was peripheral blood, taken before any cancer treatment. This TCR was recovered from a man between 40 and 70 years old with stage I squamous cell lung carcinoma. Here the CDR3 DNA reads TGTGCCAGCAGTGAAGGGGGAAGCTCCTACGAGCAGTACTTC. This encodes CASSEGGSSYEQYF.